These 25 T cell receptor beta chains came from one sample sequenced in a study of shared clonotypes between healthy human individuals. Naive CD8 cells comprised CD45RO-negative, CCR7-positively selected cells, excluding terminally differentiated effector memory CD45RA+ cells. Only in-frame clones appear in the TCRdb table, and some are missing; sequencing was by immunoSEQ multiplex PCR. The top ten hold around 1.8% of the sample, which has about 1.9 million clones, 85% to 95% seen once. Sequencing used naive CD8+ T cells from PBMCs. The receptor source for this set is a man aged 18 to 35 in good health. Some clones in this sample may be carry-over from other donors' samples.

The chain has TRBV15 and TRBJ1-1; D is possibly TRBD1 (5 bases). The V gene lost 1 base and the J gene lost 3 bases, with 15 bases spanning the gap. This CDR3 comprises 16 residues. Germline CDR1 is LNHNV and CDR2 is YYDKDF (reference sequence). DNA for the CDR3: TGTGCCACCAGCAGAGGAGGGGCTTGGGGGGACACTGAAGCTTTCTTT. It is translated as CATSRGGAWGDTEAFF.

The J gene is TRBJ2-3, the V gene TRBV5-3, with 7 bases that match TRBD2. TRBV5-3 qualifies as an ORF whose function is uncertain. The V gene end was trimmed by 10 bases and the J gene end by 5 bases; junction bases not matched to a gene: 13. The CDR3 loop spans 14 amino acids. CDR3 region: CAPQAGKKGDTQYF. CDR3 DNA: TGTGCCCCGCAAGCGGGAAAAAAGGGAGATACGCAGTATTTT.

The V gene is TRBV5-6, the J gene TRBJ2-3; maybe TRBD1 (6 bases). The length of the CDR3 is 15 residues. Between the trimmed V and J ends, which lost 1 base and 2 bases, there was a span of 11 bases. In germline, CDR1 is SGHDT, CDR2 YYEEEE. CDR3 coding DNA: TGTGCCAGCAGCTTGTCTAGGACAGTCACAGATACGCAGTATTTT. The encoded protein is CASSLSRTVTDTQYF.

V is TRBV4-1 and J is TRBJ2-7; D may match TRBD1 or TRBD2 (6 bases each). CDR1 and CDR2 (germline): MGHRA, YSYEKL. The CDR3 is made up of 18 amino acids. Trimming left V 3 bases short and J 2 bases short, with 23 bases between. The CDR3 loop reads CASSQPIMLRGAAYEQYF. CDR3 coding DNA: TGCGCCAGCAGCCAGCCTATTATGTTGAGGGGGGCCGCCTACGAGCAGTACTTC.

The rearrangement joins TRBV2 to TRBJ1-1; D not resolved. From germline, CDR1 is SNHLY and CDR2 FYNNEI. Trimming pared 10 bases from V and 4 bases from J, leaving 10 bases between. This CDR3 is 11 amino acids long. In DNA, the CDR3 is TGTGCCATCGAGGTGGTCACTGAAGCTTTCTTT. Its protein is CAIEVVTEAFF.

The genes are TRBV27 and TRBJ2-1, with 7 positions matching TRBD1. Germline assignment: CDR1 MNHEY and CDR2 SMNVEV (reference sequence). The CDR3 is 15 amino acids. V shed 3 bases and J 7 bases; nucleotides not matched to a gene: 9. CDR3 in DNA: TGTGCCAGCAGTTTTAGGTTACAGGGGCTTAATGAGCAGTTCTTC. Translation gives CASSFRLQGLNEQFF.

This clone is a singleton in its sample. V gene TRBV4-3 combines with J gene TRBJ1-4; 7 bases map to TRBD1. V trimming: 0 bases; J trimming: 8 bases; junction bases outside the gene matches: 6. The CDR3 sequence is 15 residues long. The germline V gene has CDR1 LGHNA and CDR2 YSLEER. The CDR3 is CASSQEDRWGEKLFF. Here the CDR3 DNA reads TGCGCCAGCAGCCAAGAGGACAGGTGGGGGGAAAAACTGTTTTTT.

The rearrangement links TRBV6-5 to TRBJ2-7; 9 bases line up with TRBD2. The V gene's germline CDR1 is MNHEY and CDR2 SVGAGI. This CDR3 contains 16 residues. V was clipped by 0 bases and J by 11 bases; unmatched bases: 14. Here the CDR3 reads CASSYSGYGLAGTEYF. For the CDR3, the DNA is TGTGCCAGCAGTTACTCGGGTTACGGGCTAGCGGGAACGGAGTACTTC.

The V and J genes are TRBV9 and TRBJ2-7; 11 bases match TRBD2. CDR3 length: 16 amino acids. Unmatched junction bases numbered 7, after V lost 3 bases and J lost 2 bases. The germline V gene encodes CDR1 SGDLS and CDR2 YYNGEE. The CDR3 DNA sequence: TGTGCCAGCAGCGCCAGACTAGCGGGAAGCCCCTACGAGCAGTACTTC. It translates to CASSARLAGSPYEQYF.

Concerning this clone: Other DNA sequences in this sample translate to the same CDR3. This chain links TRBV7-9 with TRBJ1-1; TRBD1 is a possible D gene (6 bases). Germline V gene sequence: CDR1 SEHNR, CDR2 FQNEAQ (reference sequence). The CDR3 contains 14 residues. V shed 5 bases and J shed 0 bases, with 10 bases lying between them. The CDR3 DNA follows: TGTGCCAGCAGCCCTAGGGACATGAACACTGAAGCTTTCTTT. This codes for CASSPRDMNTEAFF.

This chain uses TRBV27 with TRBJ2-7; D is undetermined. This CDR3 contains 13 residues. Trimming stripped 3 bases from V and 3 bases from J, with 9 bases between. Germline loops: CDR1 MNHEY, CDR2 SMNVEV (reference sequence). The CDR3 here is CASSFSGYYEQYF. In DNA, the CDR3 is TGTGCCAGCAGTTTCAGTGGCTACTACGAGCAGTACTTC.

The chain couples TRBV27 to TRBJ2-7; TRBD1 might be the D (6 bases). Looked up from germline, CDR1 is MNHEY and CDR2 is SMNVEV (reference sequence). The CDR3 length is 15 residues. V lost 4 bases, J lost 7 bases, and 20 bases lay in between. Here the CDR3 DNA reads TGTGCCAGCAGTTCGACAGGCCCTCCCCGGAGTGAGCAGTACTTC. This translates into CASSSTGPPRSEQYF.

The chain joins TRBV28 to TRBJ2-3; D ambiguous. Trimming stripped 5 bases from V and 1 base from J, with 16 bases between. Germline V gene data show CDR1 as MDHEN and CDR2 as SYDVKM. This CDR3 spans 16 amino acids. CDR3 residues: CASSPRLPFGTDTQYF. The CDR3 region has the DNA TGTGCCAGCAGTCCCCGACTCCCGTTTGGCACAGATACGCAGTATTTT. The complete variable domain, with remaining parts taken from reference TRBV28 and TRBJ2-3, reads DVKVTQSSRYLVKRTGEKVFLECVQDMDHENMFWYRQDPGLGLRLIYFSYDVKMKEKGDIPEGYSVSREKKERFSLILESASTNQTSMYLCASSPRLPFGTDTQYFGPGTRLTVL.

V usage is TRBV9 and J usage is TRBJ2-7, with unresolved D. This CDR3 contains 15 residues. In germline, CDR1 is SGDLS, CDR2 YYNGEE. Between the trimmed V and J ends, which lost 0 bases and 2 bases, there was a span of 12 bases. As DNA, the CDR3 is TGTGCCAGCAGCGTAGGAGCAAGCCCGACCTACGAGCAGTACTTC. This codes for CASSVGASPTYEQYF.

This clone was observed a single time. The chain joins TRBV7-9 to TRBJ2-1, with D unresolved. The germline gives CDR1 SEHNR, CDR2 FQNEAQ (reference sequence). This CDR3 has 14 residues. Trimming left V 1 base short and J 8 bases short, with 12 bases between. The CDR3 is CASSLVARPHEQFF. CDR3 DNA: TGTGCCAGCAGCTTAGTGGCCCGACCCCATGAGCAGTTCTTC. Looking up the rest from reference TRBV7-9 and TRBJ2-1 gives the full variable domain: DTGVSQNPRHKITKRGQNVTFRCDPISEHNRLYWYRQTLGQGPEFLTYFQNEAQLEKSRLLSDRFSAERPKGSFSTLEIQRTEQGDSAMYLCASSLVARPHEQFFGPGTRLTVL.

This chain uses TRBV10-2 with TRBJ1-4, with TRBD1 identical over 7 bases. This CDR3 contains 15 residues. Germline V gene data show CDR1 as WSHSY and CDR2 as SAAADI. Unmatched junction bases numbered 10, after V lost 4 bases and J lost 8 bases. The CDR3 reads CASSGRGGGREKLFF. In DNA form, the CDR3 reads TGCGCCAGCAGTGGCCGGGGAGGGGGCAGGGAAAAACTGTTTTTT.

The chain uses TRBV19 and TRBJ2-1, with D uncertain. This CDR3 comprises 15 residues. V dropped 5 bases and J dropped 0 bases, with 11 bases sitting between them. The germline V gene encodes CDR1 LNHDA and CDR2 SQIVND (reference sequence). DNA for the CDR3: TGTGCCAGTAGTCTCAGTGCCAGCTCCTACAATGAGCAGTTCTTC. It specifies CASSLSASSYNEQFF.

The rearrangement links TRBV7-9 to TRBJ1-3, with D hard to call. V lost 5 bases and J 5 bases, leaving 16 bases between the germline ends. The CDR3 consists of 15 residues. Germline assignment: CDR1 SEHNR and CDR2 FQNEAQ (reference sequence). CDR3 DNA sequence: TGTGCCAGCAGCCCATCCGAACTCTGGCGAAACACCATATATTTT. Residues: CASSPSELWRNTIYF.

Comments on this clone: Other DNA sequences of this sample code for an identical CDR3. The rearrangement links TRBV28 to TRBJ2-7; D call uncertain. V lost 4 bases, J lost 0 bases, and 10 bases lay in between. Germline CDR1 is MDHEN and CDR2 is SYDVKM. CDR3 length: 14 residues. CDR3 nucleotide sequence: TGTGCCAGCAGTTCCACCGGATCCTCCTACGAGCAGTACTTC. Amino acid sequence: CASSSTGSSYEQYF.

The chain links TRBV9 to TRBJ1-2; tentatively, D is TRBD1 (5 bases). CDR3 length equals 14 residues. V gave up 5 bases and J gave up 0 bases, with 11 bases separating them. CDR1 is SGDLS, CDR2 YYNGEE, per germline. The CDR3 loop reads CASRSGTSNYGYTF. The CDR3 DNA reads as TGTGCCAGCAGATCGGGGACTTCTAACTATGGCTACACCTTC. The full variable domain, completed using reference TRBV9 and TRBJ1-2, is DSGVTQTPKHLITATGQRVTLRCSPRSGDLSVYWYQQSLDQGLQFLIQYYNGEERAKGNILERFSAQQFPDLHSELNLSSLELGDSALYFCASRSGTSNYGYTFGSGTRLTVV.

The chain has TRBV27 and TRBJ1-5; D is possibly TRBD1 (5 bases). The germline V and J ends were trimmed by 3 bases and 4 bases, with 13 bases remaining between them. Germline V gene sequence: CDR1 MNHEY, CDR2 SMNVEV (reference sequence). This CDR3 comprises 15 residues. The CDR3 DNA is TGTGCCAGCAGTTTGACGGGGGGTCTGAATCAGCCCCAGCATTTT. Amino acid sequence: CASSLTGGLNQPQHF.

The gene calls are TRBV27 and TRBJ2-5; D is uncertain. Germline V CDR1 and CDR2: MNHEY, SMNVEV (reference sequence). This CDR3 is 10 amino acids long. Deletions cut 9 bases from V and 4 bases from J, with 6 bases between. The CDR3 loop is CARFGETQYF. The CDR3 DNA follows: TGTGCCAGATTTGGAGAGACCCAGTACTTC.

The chain carries TRBV5-5 and TRBJ1-3; D possibly corresponds to TRBD1 (5 bases). Looked up from germline, CDR1 is SGHKS and CDR2 is YYEKEE (reference sequence). The CDR3 is 17 amino acids. Trimming pared 0 bases from V and 3 bases from J, leaving 16 bases between. Here the CDR3 DNA reads TGTGCCAGCAGCTTGGCGATTTCTGGGGCCCGTGGAAACACCATATATTTT. It translates to CASSLAISGARGNTIYF.

The J gene is TRBJ2-5, the V gene TRBV5-1, with 7 bases lining up with TRBD2. The CDR3 loop spans 16 amino acids. The ends lost 3 bases at V and 3 bases at J; junction bases unmatched: 11. CDR1 is SGHRS and CDR2 is YFSETQ in the germline V gene. In DNA form, the CDR3 reads TGCGCCAGCAGCTCAGCGGGACTCCAGAACGAAGAGACCCAGTACTTC. This codes for CASSSAGLQNEETQYF.

The chain carries TRBV6-5 and TRBJ2-7; 12 bases are shared with TRBD2. In germline, CDR1 is MNHEY, CDR2 SVGAGI. The CDR3 is made up of 16 amino acids. The V and J ends lost 4 bases and 2 bases, in that order; junction bases with no gene match: 6. The chain's CDR3 is CASSFLAGGIPYEQYF. In nucleotides, the CDR3 is TGTGCCAGCAGTTTTCTAGCGGGAGGGATACCCTACGAGCAGTACTTC.